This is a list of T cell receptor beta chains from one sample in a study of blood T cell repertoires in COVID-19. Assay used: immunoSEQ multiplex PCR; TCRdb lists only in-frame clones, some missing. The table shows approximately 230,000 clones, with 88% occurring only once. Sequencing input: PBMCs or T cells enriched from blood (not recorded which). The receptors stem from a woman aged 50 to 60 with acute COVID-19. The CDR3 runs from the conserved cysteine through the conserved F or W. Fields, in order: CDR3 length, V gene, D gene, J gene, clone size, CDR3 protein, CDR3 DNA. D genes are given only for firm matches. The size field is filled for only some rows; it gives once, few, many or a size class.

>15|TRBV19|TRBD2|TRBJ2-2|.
CAVLKRGRNTGELFF
TGTGCCGTTCTGAAGCGGGGTCGAAACACCGGGGAGCTGTTTTTT
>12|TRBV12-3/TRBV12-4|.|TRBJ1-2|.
CASRSTGSGYTF
TGTGCCAGCAGGTCGACAGGATCTGGCTACACCTTC
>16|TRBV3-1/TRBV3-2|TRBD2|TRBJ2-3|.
CASSRTSGRSTDTQYF
TGTGCCAGCAGCCGGACTAGCGGGAGGAGCACAGATACGCAGTATTTT
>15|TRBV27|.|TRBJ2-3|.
CASTSLPGLFDTQYF
TGTGCCAGCACCTCTCTCCCGGGACTGTTCGATACGCAGTATTTT
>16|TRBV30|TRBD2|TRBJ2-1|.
CAWSGGTSGRLNEQFF
TGTGCCTGGAGTGGGGGGACTAGCGGCAGATTAAATGAGCAGTTCTTC
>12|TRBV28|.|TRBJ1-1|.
CASSSGTTEAFF
TGTGCCAGCAGTTCTGGGACAACTGAAGCTTTCTTT
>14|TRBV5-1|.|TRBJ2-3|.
CASSLGLSTDTQYF
TGCGCCAGCAGCTTGGGGCTCAGCACAGATACGCAGTATTTT
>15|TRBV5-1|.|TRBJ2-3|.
CASTLQSYSTDTQYF
TGCGCCAGCACGTTACAGAGCTATAGCACAGATACGCAGTATTTT
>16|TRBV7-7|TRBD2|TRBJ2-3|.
CASSLNSGSSTDTQYF
TGTGCTAGCAGCTTAAATAGCGGGAGTTCTACAGATACGCAGTATTTT
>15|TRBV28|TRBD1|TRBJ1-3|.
CASSFKGALRNTIYF
TGTGCCAGCAGTTTCAAGGGGGCGTTGAGAAACACCATATATTTT
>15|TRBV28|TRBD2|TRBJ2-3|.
CATRRAGDPTDTQYF
TGTGCCACCCGTCGGGCGGGAGATCCCACAGATACGCAGTATTTT
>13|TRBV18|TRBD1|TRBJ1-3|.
CASSSGTGNTIYF
TGTGCCAGCTCATCCGGGACAGGGAACACCATATATTTT
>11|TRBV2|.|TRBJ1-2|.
CASTREDGYTF
TGTGCCAGCACGAGGGAGGATGGCTACACCTTC
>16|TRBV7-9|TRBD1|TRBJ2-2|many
CASSSVDRANTGELFF
TGTGCCAGCAGCTCCGTAGACAGGGCCAACACCGGGGAGCTGTTTTTT
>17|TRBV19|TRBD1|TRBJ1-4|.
CASSSPGTGLTNEKLFF
TGTGCCAGCTCCTCCCCTGGGACAGGGCTGACTAATGAAAAACTGTTTTTT
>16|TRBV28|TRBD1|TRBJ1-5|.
CASSPVTGVGNQPQHF
TGTGCCAGCAGTCCGGTGACAGGGGTAGGAAATCAGCCCCAGCATTTT
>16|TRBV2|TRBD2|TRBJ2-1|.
CASSLKGLAGYNEQFF
TGTGCCAGCAGTCTGAAGGGACTAGCGGGCTACAATGAGCAGTTCTTC
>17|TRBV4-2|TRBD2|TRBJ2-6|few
CASSQGLAGVGANVLTF
TGTGCCAGCAGCCAGGGCCTAGCGGGAGTGGGGGCCAACGTCCTGACTTTC
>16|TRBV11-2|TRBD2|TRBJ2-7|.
CASSLTQAGGLYEQYF
TGTGCCAGCAGCTTAACTCAAGCGGGAGGTCTCTACGAGCAGTACTTC
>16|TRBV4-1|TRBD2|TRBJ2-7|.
CASSQDLAGGLYEQYF
TGCGCCAGCAGCCAAGATCTAGCGGGAGGGCTCTACGAGCAGTACTTC
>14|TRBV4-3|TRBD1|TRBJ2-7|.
CASSLRDRAHEQYF
TGCGCCAGCAGCTTACGGGACAGGGCTCACGAGCAGTACTTC
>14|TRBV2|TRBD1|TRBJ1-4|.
CASSDRTGDEKLFF
TGTGCCAGCAGTGATCGGACAGGGGACGAAAAACTGTTTTTT
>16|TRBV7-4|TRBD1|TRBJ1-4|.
CASSLFPGQLNEKLFF
TGTGCCAGCAGCTTATTTCCGGGACAGCTTAATGAAAAACTGTTTTTT
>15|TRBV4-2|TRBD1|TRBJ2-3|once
CASSQAGQPGDTQYF
TGTGCCAGCAGCCAAGCGGGACAGCCGGGAGATACGCAGTATTTT
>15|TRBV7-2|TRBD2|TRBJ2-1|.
CASSLGLAFYNEQFF
TGTGCCAGCAGCTTAGGACTAGCGTTCTACAATGAGCAGTTCTTC